A single sample is the source of the 5 T cell receptor beta chains below, sequenced in a study of T cell responses to AZD1222 COVID-19 vaccine. Profiling relied on immunoSEQ multiplex PCR, and the TCRdb table lists in-frame clones only, not all of them. The sample has about 100,000 clones, around 87% seen once. The sample consisted of peripheral blood, taken on day 0 of MenACWY control vaccination. Receptors were obtained from an adult in good health.

This chain joins TRBV2 and TRBJ1-1; 9 bases line up with TRBD1. J gave up 5 bases and V 6 bases, and 7 bases lay outside the gene matches. This CDR3 contains 14 residues. Germline V gene data show CDR1 as SNHLY and CDR2 as FYNNEI. The CDR3 loop reads CASRSGQGKTEAFF. DNA for the CDR3: TGTGCCAGCAGGTCGGGACAGGGAAAGACTGAAGCTTTCTTT.

V and J are TRBV14 and TRBJ1-2, with D possibly being TRBD1 (6 bases). Germline CDR1 is SGHDN and CDR2 is FVKESK. The ends were cut back, 4 bases at V and 4 bases at J, with 13 bases in the middle. The CDR3 covers 14 residues. The CDR3 DNA sequence: TGTGCCAGCAGCCCGCTGACAGGAACCTATGGCTACACCTTC. Translated, it gives CASSPLTGTYGYTF.

Turning to this clone: The same CDR3 can be traced to other DNA sequences in this sample. This chain uses TRBV11-3 with TRBJ1-6; no reliable D call. The CDR3 has 13 amino acids. The V gene's germline CDR1 is SGHNT and CDR2 YENEEA. The V gene lost 1 base and the J gene lost 6 bases, with 4 bases spanning the gap. CDR3: CASSLGGNSPLHF. The CDR3 DNA is TGTGCCAGCAGCTTAGGTGGTAATTCACCCCTCCACTTT.

This clone was seen only a few times. This chain uses TRBV7-9 with TRBJ2-7, with a tentative D call TRBD1 (6 bases). The ends were cut back, 4 bases at V and 4 bases at J, with 14 bases in the middle. This CDR3 is built from 14 residues. Germline V lookup: CDR1 SEHNR, CDR2 FQNEAQ (reference sequence). DNA for the CDR3: TGTGCCAGCAGCTCCCCCGACAGGCTGTACGAGCAGTACTTC. Translation: CASSSPDRLYEQYF.

The chain carries TRBV5-1 and TRBJ2-2; no clear D. CDR1 SGHRS and CDR2 YFSETQ come from the germline V gene. The CDR3 covers 14 residues. V lost 7 bases, J lost 5 bases, and 15 bases lay in between. The CDR3 bases are TGCGCCAGCTACGACATGAGTCGGACCGGGGAGCTGTTTTTT. Its protein product is CASYDMSRTGELFF.